The 15 T cell receptor beta chains below all came from one sample that was sequenced in a study of identical twins. TCRdb itself ran the 5' RACE reads through MiXCR, one entry per CDR3 protein. The sample has about 240,000 distinct CDR3 sequences; about 11% are singletons. Sequenced: memory T cells sorted from blood. Receptors were obtained from a man aged 45-65 years in good health.

The chain has TRBV20-1 and TRBJ1-1; TRBD1 matches at 7 bases. The CDR3 sequence is 13 residues long. Unmatched junction bases numbered 4, after V lost 1 base and J lost 5 bases. CDR1 is DFQATT, CDR2 SNEGSKA, per germline (reference sequence). The CDR3 DNA reads TGCAGTGCTAGAGCGACGGGACAGACTGAAGCTTTCTTT. This sequence encodes CSARATGQTEAFF.

This clonotype occurred many times. This rearrangement joins TRBV6-1 to TRBJ2-7, with 9 bases that match TRBD1. CDR3 length equals 14 residues. Losses at the gene ends were 6 bases for V and 3 bases for J; bases not matched to a gene: 6. Germline assignment: CDR1 MNHNS and CDR2 SASEGT. The CDR3 sequence is CASRPPGQGYEQYF. CDR3 DNA: TGTGCCAGCAGGCCGCCGGGACAGGGCTACGAGCAGTACTTC.

This clonotype was seen only a few times. The chain has TRBV20-1 and TRBJ1-1, with TRBD1 matching 8 bases. From germline, CDR1 is DFQATT and CDR2 SNEGSKA (reference sequence). The CDR3 is 17 amino acids. V dropped 6 bases and J dropped 1; count of bases not matched to a gene: 16. The CDR3 is CSAPPKTGDEGNTEAFF. The CDR3 DNA follows: TGCAGTGCCCCTCCGAAGACAGGGGACGAGGGGAACACTGAAGCTTTCTTT.

This clonotype was counted a few times. The J gene is TRBJ1-1, the V gene TRBV5-1; D uncertain. There are 14 residues in the CDR3. CDR1 is SGHRS and CDR2 is YFSETQ in the germline V gene. Trimming cost V 0 bases and J 4 bases, with 10 bases left between them. CDR3 coding DNA: TGCGCCAGCAGCTTGGCTGCACAGACCACTGAAGCTTTCTTT. Protein: CASSLAAQTTEAFF.

This clonotype occurred many times. The chain carries TRBV5-6 and TRBJ2-1; 12 nucleotides align to TRBD2. Trimming took 4 bases from V and 15 from J; bases not matched to a gene: 14. The CDR3 has 15 amino acids. Germline-derived CDR1 and CDR2 are SGHDT and YYEEEE. The CDR3 sequence is CASSPLAGGKDMWFF. The CDR3 nucleotides read TGTGCCAGCAGCCCGCTAGCGGGAGGGAAGGACATGTGGTTCTTC. Full variable domain (missing parts from reference TRBV5-6 and TRBJ2-1): DAGVTQSPTHLIKTRGQQVTLRCSPKSGHDTVSWYQQALGQGPQFIFQYYEEEERQRGNFPDRFSGHQFPNYSSELNVNALLLGDSALYLCASSPLAGGKDMWFFGPGTRLTVL.

This clonotype was counted a few times. This chain joins TRBV19 and TRBJ2-2; 15 bases map to TRBD2. Trimming at V came to 6 bases and at J to 3 bases, leaving 8 bases not matched to a gene. The CDR3 covers 18 residues. Germline V CDR1 and CDR2: LNHDA, SQIVND (reference sequence). In nucleotides, the CDR3 is TGTGCCAGTAGCCCCGGACTAGCGGGGGGGCCGGACACCGGGGAGCTGTTTTTT. This sequence encodes CASSPGLAGGPDTGELFF.

In this sample, this clonotype turned up a few times. This rearrangement joins TRBV4-2 to TRBJ1-3, with D unclear. CDR1 is LGHNA and CDR2 is YNFKEQ in the germline V gene. The CDR3 is 18 residues long. V dropped 1 base and J dropped 0 bases, with 16 bases sitting between them. The CDR3 spells CASSQVFGRRDSGNTIYF. The CDR3 region has the DNA TGTGCCAGCAGCCAAGTCTTTGGCAGGCGAGACTCTGGAAACACCATATATTTT.

This clonotype was seen only a few times. This rearrangement joins TRBV5-1 to TRBJ2-3; 11 bases are shared with TRBD2. CDR1 and CDR2 from the germline V gene are SGHRS and YFSETQ. With 4 bases clipped from V and 0 bases from J, the junction kept 4 bases outside the gene matches. The CDR3 sequence is 16 residues long. As DNA, the CDR3 is TGCGCCAGCAGCGGAGGGACTAGCGGAAGCACAGATACGCAGTATTTT. This translates into CASSGGTSGSTDTQYF.

In the case of this clonotype: One junction end disagrees with the germline gene, perhaps due to a read error. The V call is TRBV2, the J call TRBJ2-3, with D possibly TRBD1 on 6 matching bases. Germline V gene lookup returns CDR1 SNHLY and CDR2 FYNNEI. There are 12 residues in the CDR3. DNA of the CDR3: TGTGCCACCAGGGGTAACTCAGATACGCAGTTTTTT. Protein product: CATRGNSDTQFF.

This clonotype was seen only a few times. The chain is built from TRBV19 and TRBJ2-4, with D hard to call. V lost 4 bases to trimming and J lost 7 bases, with 11 bases between them. The CDR3 contains 13 residues. Germline-derived CDR1 and CDR2 are LNHDA and SQIVND (reference sequence). The CDR3 sequence: CASSNGLVNIQYF. The CDR3, as DNA: TGTGCCAGTAGTAACGGGCTGGTTAACATTCAGTACTTC.

V gene TRBV4-1 combines with J gene TRBJ2-7, with 8 bases lining up with TRBD2. The CDR3 covers 14 residues. V shed 3 bases and J 2 bases; nucleotides not matched to a gene: 3. Germline loops: CDR1 MGHRA, CDR2 YSYEKL. CDR3 region: CASSHGTRPYEQYF. The CDR3 region has the DNA TGCGCCAGCAGCCATGGGACTAGGCCCTACGAGCAGTACTTC.

There are many counts of this clonotype. V and J are TRBV27 and TRBJ2-7; TRBD2 might be the D (5 bases). Germline CDR1 MNHEY, CDR2 SMNVEV (reference sequence). V shed 3 bases and J shed 5 bases, with 17 bases lying between them. CDR3 length: 15 residues. CDR3 nucleotide sequence: TGTGCCAGCAGTTTGGACTCCAGCTCGTGGGACGAGCAGTACTTC. It encodes CASSLDSSSWDEQYF.

This clonotype was counted between two and nine times. The V gene is TRBV7-2, the J gene TRBJ2-7; TRBD2 matches 11 bases. Trimming at V came to 2 bases and at J to 3 bases, leaving 3 bases not matched to a gene. Germline V gives CDR1 SGHTA, CDR2 FQGNSA. This CDR3 has 15 residues. The CDR3 here is CASSLQTSGVYEQYF. The CDR3 nucleotides are TGTGCCAGCAGCTTACAGACTAGCGGGGTCTACGAGCAGTACTTC.

This clonotype was detected a few times. J is TRBJ2-1 and V is TRBV18; D remains ambiguous. The germline V gene has CDR1 KGHSH and CDR2 LQKENI. V lost 2 bases and J 12 bases, leaving 26 bases between the germline ends. The CDR3 is 17 amino acids. In nucleotides, the CDR3 is TGTGCCAGCTCACCAGCGAGTTTAACAATGAGTGGTTCCCCGCAGTTCTTC. This codes for CASSPASLTMSGSPQFF.

The rearrangement joins TRBV2 to TRBJ1-5; 7 nucleotides agree with TRBD1. Germline V CDR1 and CDR2: SNHLY, FYNNEI. The V gene end was trimmed by 8 bases and the J gene end by 4 bases; junction bases not matched to a gene: 17. CDR3 size: 17 residues. The CDR3 loop reads CASGTTDRERGNQPQHF. The CDR3 coding sequence is TGTGCCAGCGGAACAACCGACAGGGAGAGGGGTAATCAGCCCCAGCATTTT.